These 14 T cell receptor beta chains were sequenced from one sample in a study of CD8+ T cells in alopecia areata (dated by TCRdb to 2016 to 2018). Receptors were amplified or captured by the immunoSEQ multiplex PCR assay. To provide template for TCR sequencing, every sample had RNA extracted and reverse transcribed into cDNA. In its TCRdb copy, this immuneACCESS table keeps in-frame sequences only and misses some clones. Where compared with another copy, unresolved V genes explain less than half of these, and the others have no known cause. A total of 65,000 to 70,000 clones appear in this sample, 50% to 75% of them only once. The ten largest clones add up to approximately 17% of the sample. In light of the paper, this sample's time point label describes: baseline before oral tofacitinib. The sample was CD8+ T cells sorted from blood, taken at week 0. The receptor source for this set is a human donor with alopecia areata.

This clone showed up just a few times. The chain recombines TRBV28 with TRBJ2-5; 7 bases line up with TRBD1. Per the germline V gene, CDR1 is MDHEN and CDR2 is SYDVKM. This CDR3 is built from 19 residues. V was pared by 5 bases and J by 2 bases, with 20 bases of the junction left unmatched. As DNA, the CDR3 is TGTGCCAGCAGTCCCCAGGGGGACCTAACTCCCAAGGGTCAAGAGACCCAGTACTTC. Translating it yields CASSPQGDLTPKGQETQYF. Based on the CDR3 plus reference TRBV28 and TRBJ2-5, the full variable domain is DVKVTQSSRYLVKRTGEKVFLECVQDMDHENMFWYRQDPGLGLRLIYFSYDVKMKEKGDIPEGYSVSREKKERFSLILESASTNQTSMYLCASSPQGDLTPKGQETQYFGPGTRLLVL.

This chain links TRBV5-6 with TRBJ1-5; D perhaps matches TRBD1 (5 bases). This CDR3 has 19 residues. CDR1 SGHDT and CDR2 YYEEEE come from the germline V gene. Trimming stripped 5 bases from V and 5 bases from J, with 29 bases between. Here the CDR3 DNA reads TGTGCCAGCAGGCGTTCCCGGGACTCTCTACTAGTGGTCGATCAGCCCCAGCATTTT. This translates into CASRRSRDSLLVVDQPQHF.

The gene calls are TRBV28 and TRBJ2-5; TRBD1 matches at 8 bases. The germline V gene encodes CDR1 MDHEN and CDR2 SYDVKM. This CDR3 spans 14 amino acids. Trimming cost V 2 bases and J 8 bases; bases outside gene matches: 7. CDR3 bases: TGTGCCAGCAGTTTACAAGGGACAGGTATAACCCAGTACTTC. This gives the protein CASSLQGTGITQYF.

This sequence joins TRBV27 and TRBJ2-5, with D possibly matching TRBD1 (5 bases). The germline V gene encodes CDR1 MNHEY and CDR2 SMNVEV (reference sequence). This CDR3 spans 15 amino acids. With 3 bases removed from V and 1 base from J, the gap between germline ends came to 12 bases. The CDR3 loop reads CASSFISGPQETQYF. CDR3 bases: TGTGCCAGCAGTTTCATTTCAGGGCCCCAAGAGACCCAGTACTTC.

The J gene is TRBJ2-5, the V gene TRBV27, with 15 bases fitting TRBD2. The CDR3 runs to 19 residues. Losses at the gene ends were 6 bases for V and 1 base for J; bases not matched to a gene: 12. In germline, CDR1 is MNHEY, CDR2 SMNVEV (reference sequence). CDR3 region: CASSLGLAGGHLFQETQYF. DNA for the CDR3: TGTGCCAGCAGCCTGGGACTAGCGGGAGGACACCTATTCCAAGAGACCCAGTACTTC.

On this clone itself: A much bigger clone sits one base away, suggesting this may be a read error. V gene TRBV7-9 combines with J gene TRBJ2-7; 8 nucleotides agree with TRBD2. Germline V gene lookup returns CDR1 SEHNR and CDR2 FQNEAQ (reference sequence). V lost 3 bases to trimming and J lost 0 bases; unmatched junction nucleotides: 1. There are 14 residues in the CDR3. The DNA for the CDR3 is TGTGCCAGCAGCTTGAGCGGGAGCTCCTACGAGCAGTACTTC. Translation gives CASSLSGSSYEQYF.

This clone was detected a few times. This chain connects TRBV29-1 to TRBJ2-7, with TRBD2 as a possible D gene (6 bases). This CDR3 has 12 amino acids. V lost 4 bases and J lost 3, with 10 bases in between. Germline CDR1 and CDR2: SQVTM and ANQGSEA. The CDR3 nucleotides are TGCAGCGTTGGCGGGACGGACTACGAGCAGTACTTC. This encodes CSVGGTDYEQYF.

This clone was seen more than once but under ten times. This chain links TRBV5-1 with TRBJ1-2; D possibly corresponds to TRBD1 (6 bases). The CDR3 consists of 18 residues. Germline CDR1 SGHRS, CDR2 YFSETQ. V shed 0 bases and J shed 4 bases, with 22 bases lying between them. The CDR3 is CASSLGGNDRIDGYGYTF. The CDR3, as DNA: TGCGCCAGCAGCTTGGGCGGAAATGACAGGATAGACGGCTATGGCTACACCTTC.

The table lists this clone with many counts. J is TRBJ2-7 and V is TRBV6-5, with D hard to call. Germline V gene lookup returns CDR1 MNHEY and CDR2 SVGAGI. This CDR3 is built from 9 residues. CDR3 sequence: CFFHREQYF. DNA of the CDR3: TGTTTCTTTCATAGGGAGCAGTACTTC.

This clone was found once. The chain recombines TRBV30 with TRBJ1-3, with unresolved D. This CDR3 is 13 amino acids long. CDR1 is GTSNPN, CDR2 SVGIG, per germline (reference sequence). The V end lost 3 bases, the J end lost 1 base, and 7 bases lay between the germline ends. The CDR3 DNA sequence: TGTGCCTGGAGAGGAGGATCTGGAAACACCATATATTTT. Its translation: CAWRGGSGNTIYF.

For this clone: The germline gene is not matched at one end of the junction; a read error may be the cause. The J gene is TRBJ2-6, the V gene TRBV5-4, with TRBD1 identical over 7 bases. CDR3 length equals 17 residues. CDR1 SGHNT and CDR2 YYREEE come from the germline V gene (reference sequence). The CDR3 is CASSLEITGAGANVLTF. The CDR3 bases are TGCGCCAGCAGCCTAGAGATAACAGGGGCTGGGGCCAACGTCCTGACTTTC.

This rearrangement joins TRBV23-1 to TRBJ1-2; no reliable D call. TRBV23-1 is given ORF status, its function remaining uncertain. Trimming left V 2 bases short and J 6 bases short, with 7 bases between. The CDR3 sequence is 12 residues long. The CDR3 region has the DNA TGCGCCAGCAGTCAAAGGATTGATGGCTACACCTTC. Its translation is CASSQRIDGYTF.

The rearrangement links TRBV29-1 to TRBJ1-6, with D possibly TRBD1 on 6 matching bases. The CDR3 has 15 residues. Germline loops: CDR1 SQVTM, CDR2 ANQGSEA. V lost 2 bases and J lost 13, with 21 bases in between. CDR3 nucleotide sequence: TGCAGCGTTGAAAGGGGGGAGGGGCAGGGATCGCCCCTCCACTTT. Residues: CSVERGEGQGSPLHF.

The chain has TRBV7-9 and TRBJ2-7; possibly TRBD2 for D (6 bases). From germline, CDR1 is SEHNR and CDR2 FQNEAQ (reference sequence). The CDR3 runs 14 residues. The ends were cut back, 5 bases at V and 6 bases at J, with 17 bases in the middle. In DNA form, the CDR3 reads TGTGCCAGCAGCCTGCCGAGGGACTCGGCCGAGCAGTACTTC. This encodes CASSLPRDSAEQYF.